These T cell receptor beta chains were read from a single sample in a study of radiation and T cells in renal cell carcinoma. Here immunoSEQ multiplex PCR was the method, and the copy in TCRdb shows in-frame clones only, minus some. The table lists some 64,000 clones, about 83% of them singletons. Material: blood, obtained from a patient whose treatment included radiotherapy and nephrectomy. The receptors shown here come from a man aged 55 to 69 with renal cell carcinoma. CDR3s include the opening cysteine and the closing phenylalanine or tryptophan. Fields, in order: CDR3 protein, CDR3 DNA, V gene, clone size, J gene, D gene. The D gene is left open where the match is weak. The size entry is marked missing in some rows and otherwise reads once, few, many or a size class.

CASSYGYNEQFF	TGTGCCAGCAGTTACGGGTACAATGAGCAGTTCTTC	TRBV6-5	NA	TRBJ2-1	NA
CASSESNQPQHF	TGTGCCAGCAGTGAAAGTAATCAGCCCCAGCATTTT	TRBV2	once	TRBJ1-5	NA
CASSVTQGAAGTEAFF	TGTGCCAGCAGTGTAACACAGGGGGCAGCGGGCACTGAAGCTTTCTTT	TRBV2	NA	TRBJ1-1	TRBD1
CASSQDLTGTGPYEQYF	TGCGCCAGCAGCCAAGATCTTACCGGGACAGGGCCCTACGAGCAGTACTTC	TRBV4-3	NA	TRBJ2-7	TRBD1
CASSLAGGFIHEQYF	TGTGCCAGCAGCTTAGCGGGAGGCTTTATCCACGAGCAGTACTTC	TRBV11-2	once	TRBJ2-7	TRBD2
CASSLDDVTPGYTF	TGTGCCAGCAGCTTAGATGACGTGACCCCTGGCTACACCTTC	TRBV11-2	NA	TRBJ1-2	NA
CASSESTSGGAETQYF	TGCGCCAGCAGTGAGTCAACTAGCGGGGGGGCTGAGACCCAGTACTTC	TRBV10-1	few	TRBJ2-5	TRBD2
CASSKGLAKNIQYF	TGTGCCAGCAGCAAAGGACTAGCCAAAAACATTCAGTACTTC	TRBV21-1	NA	TRBJ2-4	NA
CASFGPGAHYGYTF	TGTGCCAGCTTTGGCCCAGGGGCTCACTATGGCTACACCTTC	TRBV2	NA	TRBJ1-2	NA
CASSRGLQGATEAFF	TGTGCCAGCAGTCGCGGTCTACAGGGGGCCACTGAAGCTTTCTTT	TRBV6-5	NA	TRBJ1-1	TRBD1